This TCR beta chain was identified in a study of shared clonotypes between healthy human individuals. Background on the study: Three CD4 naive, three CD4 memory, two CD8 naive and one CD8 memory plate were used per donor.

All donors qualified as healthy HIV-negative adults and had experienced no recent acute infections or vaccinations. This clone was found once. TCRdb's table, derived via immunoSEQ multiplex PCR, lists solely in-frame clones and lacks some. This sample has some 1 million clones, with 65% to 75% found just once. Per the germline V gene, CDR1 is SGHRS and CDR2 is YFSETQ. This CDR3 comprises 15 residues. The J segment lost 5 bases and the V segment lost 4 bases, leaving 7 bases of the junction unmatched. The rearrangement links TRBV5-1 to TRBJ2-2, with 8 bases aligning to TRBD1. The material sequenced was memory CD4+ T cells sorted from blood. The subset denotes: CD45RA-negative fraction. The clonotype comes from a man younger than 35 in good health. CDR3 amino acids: CASSLTGEGTGELFF. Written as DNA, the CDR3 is TGCGCCAGCAGCCTGACAGGGGAAGGGACCGGGGAGCTGTTTTTT.